This TCR beta chain was obtained from a study of neurological immune-mediated disorders. PBMCs numbering 2 million and stored at -80 C yielded the unsorted libraries. From 15-18 subjects, each sequencing run yielded over 160 million TCR-beta sequences. MiXCR, applied by TCRdb to the 5' RACE reads, yields one record per CDR3 protein. The data show approximately 50,000 distinct CDR3 sequences, around 4% seen once. This clonotype was observed many times. Sequences were obtained from PBMCs. This TCR was recovered from a man in his thirties or forties with multiple sclerosis.

The CDR3 reads CASGYSGLDNTQYF. The CDR3 DNA reads as TGTGCTAGTGGTTATAGCGGCCTTGATAATACGCAGTATTTT. V is TRBV12-5 and J is TRBJ2-3; possibly TRBD2 for D (6 bases). Germline V gene lookup returns CDR1 LGHNT and CDR2 FRNRAP. The V end lost 4 bases, the J end lost 7 bases, and 15 bases lay between the germline ends. CDR3 length equals 14 residues.